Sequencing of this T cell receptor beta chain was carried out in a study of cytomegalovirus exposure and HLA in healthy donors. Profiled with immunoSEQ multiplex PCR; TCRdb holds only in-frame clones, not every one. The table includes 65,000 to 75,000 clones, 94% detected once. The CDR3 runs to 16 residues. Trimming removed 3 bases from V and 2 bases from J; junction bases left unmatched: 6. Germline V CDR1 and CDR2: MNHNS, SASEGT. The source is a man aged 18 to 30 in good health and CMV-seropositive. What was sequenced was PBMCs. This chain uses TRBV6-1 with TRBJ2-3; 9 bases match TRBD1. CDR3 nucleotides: TGTGCCAGCAGTGAGGGGACAGGGTATGACACAGATACGCAGTATTTT. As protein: CASSEGTGYDTDTQYF.